The clone carrying this T cell receptor beta chain occurred once. Sequenced by immunoSEQ multiplex PCR; TCRdb stores in-frame clones only, minus some. Of approximately 76,000 clones in the sample, roughly 82% were seen once. Trimming took off 7 bases at V and 3 bases at J, with 16 bases between the two ends. This CDR3 contains 14 residues. CDR1 and CDR2 from the germline V gene are MDHEN and SYDVKM. The sample originates from a study of control samples from healthy donors and cancer patients. Sequencing was done on a sample of PBMCs. The sequence came from a man between 60 and 75 years old with head and neck cancer. This chain uses TRBV28 with TRBJ2-7, with D perhaps TRBD1 (6 bases). The CDR3 bases are TGTGCCAGCACCGCGTTTGGGGGCCGCTACGAGCAGTACTTC. It encodes CASTAFGGRYEQYF.